The 27 T cell receptor beta chains below were found in one sample sequenced in a study of blood T cell repertoires in COVID-19. Profiled with immunoSEQ multiplex PCR; TCRdb holds only in-frame clones, not every one. The sample holds approximately 20,000 clones, approximately 85% seen once. The sample was peripheral blood. These receptors were collected from an elderly man with acute or convalescent COVID-19.

The chain is built from TRBV5-1 and TRBJ1-1; 12 positions match TRBD1. V trimming: 4 bases; J trimming: 1 base; junction bases outside the gene matches: 14. This CDR3 spans 19 amino acids. Germline V gene lookup returns CDR1 SGHRS and CDR2 YFSETQ. The CDR3 nucleotides are TGCGCCAGCAGCCTGACGGGGACAGGGGGCTGGGTGACGAACACTGAAGCTTTCTTT. Amino acids: CASSLTGTGGWVTNTEAFF.

The chain's CDR3 is CASSSDTRTGYTHSGYTF. In DNA, the CDR3 is TGTGCCAGCAGCTCGGATACGCGGACAGGGTACACCCATAGTGGCTACACCTTC. The chain is built from TRBV12-1 and TRBJ1-2; the listed D gene, TRBD1, was not tested against the DNA. TRBV12-1 is a pseudogene locus. The CDR3 is 18 residues long.

The rearrangement links TRBV5-6 to TRBJ1-1; 10 nucleotides match TRBD1. The J segment lost 4 bases and the V segment lost 6 bases, leaving 9 bases of the junction unmatched. CDR1 is SGHDT, CDR2 YYEEEE, per germline. The CDR3 covers 15 residues. The CDR3 spells CASTPTDRGGTEAFF. CDR3 in DNA: TGTGCCAGCACCCCGACGGACAGGGGGGGCACTGAAGCTTTCTTT.

The chain carries TRBV7-2 and TRBJ2-5; no reliable D call. The germline V gene encodes CDR1 SGHTA and CDR2 FQGNSA. The CDR3 extends over 11 amino acids. Between the trimmed V and J ends, which lost 5 bases and 1 base, there was a span of 2 bases. The CDR3 nucleotides read TGTGCCAGCAGCCTCCAAGAGACCCAGTACTTC. This gives the protein CASSLQETQYF.

V and J are TRBV6-6 and TRBJ1-6; 11 bases are shared with TRBD1. Looked up from germline, CDR1 is MNHNY and CDR2 is SVGAGI (reference sequence). The junction had 6 bases not matched to a gene; V was cut back by 11 bases and J by 6 bases. CDR3 length equals 14 residues. CDR3 residues: CAGGQGASNSPLHF. As DNA, the CDR3 is TGTGCCGGTGGACAGGGGGCTAGTAATTCACCCCTCCACTTT.

The chain couples TRBV28 to TRBJ2-7; TRBD1 aligns across 8 bases. CDR3 length: 15 residues. The junction had 9 bases not matched to a gene; V was cut back by 6 bases and J by 2 bases. Germline V gene sequence: CDR1 MDHEN, CDR2 SYDVKM. Here the CDR3 DNA reads TGTGCCAGCAGCCCGCCACAGGGGGGTACCTACGAGCAGTACTTC. This sequence encodes CASSPPQGGTYEQYF.

This chain links TRBV4-1 with TRBJ1-1, with no clear D. CDR3 length: 13 residues. V was clipped by 1 base and J by 7 bases, with 10 bases between them. Germline CDR1 reads MGHRA; CDR2 reads YSYEKL. This chain's CDR3 is CASSQVWRDEAFF. The CDR3, as DNA: TGCGCCAGCAGCCAAGTTTGGCGGGATGAAGCTTTCTTT.

The chain has TRBV6-4 and TRBJ2-3; TRBD2 agrees at 8 bases. Trimming took 4 bases from V and 3 from J; bases not matched to a gene: 9. Germline CDR1 is MRHNA and CDR2 is SNTAGT. The CDR3 spans 16 residues. The CDR3: CASSVQAGAGTDTQYF. CDR3 in DNA: TGTGCCAGCAGTGTACAAGCGGGGGCCGGGACAGATACGCAGTATTTT.

This sequence joins TRBV7-2 and TRBJ1-1, with unresolved D. Trimming removed 5 bases from V and 2 bases from J, with 15 bases in between. Germline V gene lookup returns CDR1 SGHTA and CDR2 FQGNSA. This CDR3 is 15 amino acids long. The CDR3 sequence is CASSPMNFPNTEAFF. As DNA, the CDR3 is TGTGCCAGCAGCCCAATGAACTTTCCAAACACTGAAGCTTTCTTT.

The chain couples TRBV7-6 to TRBJ1-1; no reliable D call. V dropped 6 bases and J dropped 1 base, with 6 bases sitting between them. CDR3 length equals 12 residues. Per germline, CDR1 SGHVS and CDR2 FNYEAQ. The CDR3 reads CASRNGNTEAFF. CDR3 sequence (DNA): TGTGCCAGCAGGAACGGGAACACTGAAGCTTTCTTT.

This clone was counted once. The chain has TRBV27 and TRBJ1-4; D may be TRBD1 (5 bases). The ends were cut back, 1 base at V and 4 bases at J, with 10 bases in the middle. Germline loops: CDR1 MNHEY, CDR2 SMNVEV (reference sequence). The CDR3 totals 15 residues. The CDR3 DNA is TGTGCCAGCAGTTTATGGGCAGGGTATAATGAAAAACTGTTTTTT. It codes for CASSLWAGYNEKLFF. Full variable domain (rest looked up from reference TRBV27 and TRBJ1-4): EAQVTQNPRYLITVTGKKLTVTCSQNMNHEYMSWYRQDPGLGLRQIYYSMNVEVTDKGDVPEGYKVSRKEKRNFPLILESPSPNQTSLYFCASSLWAGYNEKLFFGSGTQLSVL.

This chain joins TRBV28 and TRBJ2-7, with 7 bases aligning to TRBD1. The CDR3 consists of 14 residues. The V segment lost 6 bases and the J segment 2 bases; nucleotides outside the gene matches: 7. CDR1 MDHEN and CDR2 SYDVKM come from the germline V gene. The CDR3 is CASRRQGPPYEQYF. Written as DNA, the CDR3 is TGTGCCAGCAGACGACAGGGCCCCCCCTACGAGCAGTACTTC.

This CDR3 is CASSRTARTEAFF. CDR3 DNA: TGTGCCAGCAGTCGGACAGCGAGGACTGAAGCTTTCTTT. The chain is built from TRBV12-3 or TRBV12-4 and TRBJ1-1, with D maybe TRBD1 (6 bases). The V end was cut by 5 bases, the J end by 5 bases, with 12 bases between. The CDR3 contains 13 residues.

The gene calls are TRBV6-5 and TRBJ1-6; D may be TRBD1 (5 bases). Per germline, CDR1 MNHEY and CDR2 SVGAGI. The CDR3 is made up of 12 amino acids. Between the trimmed V and J ends, which lost 7 bases and 13 bases, there was a span of 14 bases. The CDR3 loop is CASTVGRAPLHF. The CDR3, as DNA: TGTGCCAGCACGGTGGGCAGGGCGCCCCTCCACTTT.

This sequence joins TRBV28 and TRBJ1-3; the D is unclear. V was clipped by 5 bases and J by 0 bases, with 11 bases between them. The CDR3 has 15 residues. CDR1 and CDR2 from the germline V gene are MDHEN and SYDVKM. This chain's CDR3 is CASSETFRSGNTIYF. For the CDR3, the DNA is TGTGCCAGCAGTGAGACATTCCGCTCTGGAAACACCATATATTTT.

V usage is TRBV11-2 and J usage is TRBJ2-1; 7 positions match TRBD2. The trim removed 4 bases at V and 9 bases at J, leaving 6 bases unmatched. There are 13 residues in the CDR3. The germline gives CDR1 SGHAT, CDR2 FQNNGV. The CDR3 spells CASSSGTTGEQFF. The CDR3 DNA sequence: TGTGCCAGCAGCTCCGGGACTACGGGTGAGCAGTTCTTC.

The chain combines TRBV6-5 with TRBJ2-7; unclear D gene. The CDR3 is made up of 13 amino acids. V dropped 4 bases and J dropped 1 base, with 8 bases sitting between them. The germline V gene encodes CDR1 MNHEY and CDR2 SVGAGI. The CDR3 coding sequence is TGTGCCAGCAGTTTGGGCTCTTCCTACGAGCAGTACTTC. This sequence encodes CASSLGSSYEQYF.

The gene calls are TRBV5-8 and TRBJ1-1; D not resolved. Germline values: CDR1 SGHTS, CDR2 YDEGEE. Trimming stripped 1 base from V and 1 base from J, with 5 bases between. The CDR3 contains 13 residues. CDR3 DNA: TGTGCCAGCAGCTTGAGCAAGAACACTGAAGCTTTCTTT. Residues: CASSLSKNTEAFF.

V gene TRBV19 combines with J gene TRBJ1-2; TRBD1 agrees at 8 bases. V gave up 7 bases and J gave up 4 bases; unmatched junction bases: 8. This CDR3 contains 14 residues. Germline V gene lookup returns CDR1 LNHDA and CDR2 SQIVND (reference sequence). CDR3 protein: CASTQGQGPYGYTF. The CDR3 bases are TGTGCCAGTACACAAGGACAGGGCCCCTATGGCTACACCTTC.

V and J are TRBV2 and TRBJ2-5, with 7 bases that match TRBD1. The CDR3 runs to 14 residues. CDR1 is SNHLY and CDR2 is FYNNEI in the germline V gene. Unmatched junction bases numbered 7, after V lost 6 bases and J lost 3 bases. In DNA form, the CDR3 reads TGTGCCAGCAGGACGATCCAGGGGGAAGAGACCCAGTACTTC. As protein: CASRTIQGEETQYF.

This clone has more than one count but fewer than ten. This chain's CDR3 is CASSSRTGDISNEKLFF. The DNA of the CDR3 is TGTGCCAGCAGCTCGAGGACAGGGGACATCTCTAATGAAAAACTGTTTTTT. The chain uses TRBV5-5 and TRBJ1-4, with TRBD1 matching 9 bases. Germline V lookup: CDR1 SGHKS, CDR2 YYEKEE (reference sequence). Trimming took 3 bases from V and 3 from J; bases not matched to a gene: 9. This CDR3 comprises 17 residues.

J is TRBJ2-7 and V is TRBV30, with TRBD2 as a possible D gene (5 bases). The CDR3 totals 11 residues. V gave up 5 bases and J gave up 3 bases, with 8 bases separating them. Germline assignment: CDR1 GTSNPN and CDR2 SVGIG (reference sequence). The CDR3 DNA follows: TGTGCCTGGCGACTAAGCTACGAGCAGTACTTC. Protein: CAWRLSYEQYF.

The rearrangement links TRBV3-1 (or the pseudogene TRBV3-2) to TRBJ2-7, with 12 bases lining up with TRBD2. Germline V gene data show CDR1 as LGHDT and CDR2 as YNNKEL (reference sequence). V trimming: 6 bases; J trimming: 9 bases; junction bases outside the gene matches: 9. The CDR3 has 14 amino acids. The CDR3 DNA reads as TGTGCCAGCAGGCCGGGACTAGCGGGCCCCGGGCAGTACTTC. Its protein product is CASRPGLAGPGQYF.

This clone was recorded only once. The same CDR3 can be traced to other DNA sequences in this sample. The V and J genes are TRBV9 and TRBJ2-1; 9 nucleotides match TRBD2. The ends lost 3 bases at V and 9 bases at J; junction bases unmatched: 10. The germline V gene encodes CDR1 SGDLS and CDR2 YYNGEE. CDR3 length: 15 amino acids. CDR3 nucleotides: TGTGCCAGCAGCGGGGCGAGCGGGGGGCGGGGTGAGCAGTTCTTC. Amino acid sequence: CASSGASGGRGEQFF.

The CDR3: CASSYGVAGYNEQFF. In nucleotides, the CDR3 is TGTGCCAGCAGTTACGGAGTAGCGGGGTACAATGAGCAGTTCTTC. The V gene is TRBV6-2 or TRBV6-3, the J gene TRBJ2-1; the match to TRBD2 covers 8 bases. V was pared by 2 bases and J by 4 bases, with 4 bases of the junction left unmatched. The CDR3 covers 15 residues. Germline lookup yields CDR1 MNHEY and CDR2 SVGEGT.

The rearrangement joins TRBV19 to TRBJ1-1; 7 nucleotides agree with TRBD1. The CDR3 contains 12 residues. V shed 5 bases, J shed 11 bases, and the junction held 8 bases outside the gene matches. Germline values: CDR1 LNHDA, CDR2 SQIVND (reference sequence). CDR3 loop: CASSARQGWAFF. Written as DNA, the CDR3 is TGTGCCAGTAGTGCTCGACAGGGATGGGCTTTCTTT. Full variable domain (rest looked up from reference TRBV19 and TRBJ1-1): DGGITQSPKYLFRKEGQNVTLSCEQNLNHDAMYWYRQDPGQGLRLIYYSQIVNDFQKGDIAEGYSVSREKKESFPLTVTSAQKNPTAFYLCASSARQGWAFFGQGTRLTVV.

In nucleotides, the CDR3 is TGTGCCAGCAGTACCCGGGACAGGGGTTTTACTGAAGCTTTCTTT. This encodes CASSTRDRGFTEAFF. V usage is TRBV6-2 or TRBV6-3 and J usage is TRBJ1-1; 10 bases map to TRBD1. Germline CDR1 MNHEY, CDR2 SVGEGT. CDR3 length equals 15 residues. V dropped 5 bases and J dropped 5; count of bases not matched to a gene: 8.